This passage covers 17 T cell receptor beta chains from one sample sequenced in a study of blood T cell repertoires in COVID-19. TCRdb keeps only in-frame clones here, not all; method: immunoSEQ multiplex PCR. The sample lists about 310,000 clones, approximately 81% seen once, with under 2% in the top ten. The specimen sequenced was PBMCs or T cells enriched from blood (not recorded which). These receptors were taken from a woman in her 30s who had been exposed to COVID-19.

The V and J genes are TRBV6-5 and TRBJ1-2; 8 bases are shared with TRBD1. The CDR3 totals 14 residues. V lost 5 bases, J lost 4 bases, and 6 bases stayed unmatched. Germline CDR1 and CDR2: MNHEY and SVGAGI. The CDR3 protein is CASSPRTGTYGYTF. The CDR3 nucleotides read TGTGCCAGCAGTCCAAGGACAGGGACCTATGGCTACACCTTC.

The J gene is TRBJ1-2, the V gene TRBV4-2; 9 nucleotides align to TRBD1. CDR1 is LGHNA and CDR2 is YNFKEQ in the germline V gene. Unmatched junction bases numbered 3, after V lost 3 bases and J lost 7 bases. The CDR3 spans 13 residues. CDR3 DNA: TGTGCCAGCAGCCACGACAGGGGGACTGGCTACACCTTC. Amino acid sequence: CASSHDRGTGYTF.

DNA of the CDR3: TGTGCCAGCAGTGGGACAGATAATGAAAAACTGTTTTTT. Amino acids: CASSGTDNEKLFF. The chain recombines TRBV27 with TRBJ1-4; 7 bases map to TRBD1. Germline loops: CDR1 MNHEY, CDR2 SMNVEV (reference sequence). Unmatched junction bases numbered 1, after V lost 5 bases and J lost 4 bases. This CDR3 contains 13 residues.

This chain uses TRBV5-1 with TRBJ1-6; TRBD1 matches 9 bases. This CDR3 is 15 amino acids long. Germline trimming cut 2 bases from V and 10 bases from J; bases unmatched to any gene: 7. The germline V gene encodes CDR1 SGHRS and CDR2 YFSETQ. In nucleotides, the CDR3 is TGCGCCAGCAGCTTCACACAGGGGGCGCGATCACCCCTCCACTTT. The encoded protein is CASSFTQGARSPLHF.

The chain carries TRBV19 and TRBJ2-2; D is possibly TRBD2 (6 bases). The germline V gene encodes CDR1 LNHDA and CDR2 SQIVND (reference sequence). CDR3 length: 13 residues. V was pared by 4 bases and J by 3 bases, with 6 bases between. As DNA, the CDR3 is TGTGCCAGTAGTACGGGGGACACCGGGGAGCTGTTTTTT. This translates into CASSTGDTGELFF. The variable domain in full, with the rest retrieved from reference TRBV19 and TRBJ2-2, is DGGITQSPKYLFRKEGQNVTLSCEQNLNHDAMYWYRQDPGQGLRLIYYSQIVNDFQKGDIAEGYSVSREKKESFPLTVTSAQKNPTAFYLCASSTGDTGELFFGEGSRLTVL.

This chain connects TRBV7-2 to TRBJ2-3; D might be TRBD2 (5 bases). CDR3 length: 16 amino acids. Trimming pared 0 bases from V and 6 bases from J, leaving 16 bases between. Germline CDR1 is SGHTA and CDR2 is FQGNSA. The CDR3 coding sequence is TGTGCCAGCAGCTTAGCGAGGGTTAAGTCCACTGATACGCAGTATTTT. It yields the protein CASSLARVKSTDTQYF.

V gene TRBV28 combines with J gene TRBJ1-3; D remains ambiguous. From germline, CDR1 is MDHEN and CDR2 SYDVKM. The V gene lost 1 base and the J gene lost 8 bases, with 6 bases spanning the gap. The CDR3 loop spans 12 amino acids. CDR3: CASSLYGDTIYF. As DNA, the CDR3 is TGTGCCAGCAGTTTATACGGGGACACCATATATTTT.

The chain uses TRBV10-3 and TRBJ2-1, with TRBD2 matching 12 bases. The CDR3 is made up of 22 amino acids. With 3 bases clipped from V and 1 base from J, the junction kept 19 bases outside the gene matches. The germline V gene encodes CDR1 ENHRY and CDR2 SYGVKD. CDR3: CAISERDRGPTSGSGSYNEQFF. Here the CDR3 DNA reads TGTGCCATCAGTGAAAGGGACAGGGGACCGACTAGCGGGAGTGGGTCCTACAATGAGCAGTTCTTC.

The V and J genes are TRBV28 and TRBJ2-7, with unresolved D. Germline-derived CDR1 and CDR2 are MDHEN and SYDVKM. CDR3 size: 13 residues. The V end lost 6 bases, the J end lost 3 bases, and 12 bases lay between the germline ends. CDR3 nucleotide sequence: TGTGCCAGCAGCCCCGGGTCGGGCTACGAGCAGTACTTC. Protein product: CASSPGSGYEQYF.

The genes are TRBV18 and TRBJ2-1; the match to TRBD2 covers 16 bases. With 3 bases clipped from V and 2 bases from J, the junction kept 10 bases outside the gene matches. The CDR3 runs 20 residues. Germline V gene data show CDR1 as KGHSH and CDR2 as LQKENI. As DNA, the CDR3 is TGTGCCAGCTCACCGTCGACCGGGACTAGCGGGAGGGCCGCCTACAATGAGCAGTTCTTC. Its translation is CASSPSTGTSGRAAYNEQFF.

The chain joins TRBV28 to TRBJ1-1; 8 nucleotides align to TRBD1. The CDR3 has 13 residues. V shed 5 bases, J shed 4 bases, and the junction held 3 bases outside the gene matches. CDR1 is MDHEN, CDR2 SYDVKM, per germline. The DNA of the CDR3 is TGTGCCAGCAGTCCCGGGACAGGCACTGAAGCTTTCTTT. This encodes CASSPGTGTEAFF.

To note about this clone: One end of the junction does not line up with germline, which may come from a read error. The chain couples TRBV7-7 to TRBJ1-5; a possible D gene is TRBD1 (6 bases). The CDR3 runs 15 residues. The germline V gene has CDR1 SSHAT and CDR2 FNYEAQ (reference sequence). The CDR3 bases are TGTGCTAGCAGCTTAGTCCAGGGGCGCGATCAGCCCCAGCATTTT. Translation: CASSLVQGRDQPQHF.

The chain is built from TRBV12-5 and TRBJ2-5; D perhaps matches TRBD1 (6 bases). The V and J ends lost 0 bases and 4 bases respectively, with 18 bases between them. The CDR3 has 17 residues. Germline-derived CDR1 and CDR2 are LGHNT and FRNRAP. The CDR3 here is CASGLVLLQGLGETQYF. The CDR3 nucleotides are TGTGCTAGTGGTTTGGTACTGTTACAGGGCCTAGGAGAGACCCAGTACTTC.

The gene calls are TRBV5-4 and TRBJ1-2; 10 bases match TRBD1. This CDR3 region has 15 residues. The V gene's germline CDR1 is SGHNT and CDR2 YYREEE (reference sequence). V was clipped by 3 bases and J by 6 bases; unmatched bases: 8. The CDR3 protein is CASSSGTGAGNGYTF. The CDR3 nucleotides are TGTGCCAGCAGCTCCGGGACAGGGGCAGGAAATGGCTACACCTTC.

This clone was detected a few times. The chain carries TRBV4-2 and TRBJ2-7; possibly TRBD2 for D (6 bases). The CDR3 sequence is 16 residues long. Germline lookup yields CDR1 LGHNA and CDR2 YNFKEQ. Trimming removed 0 bases at V and 3 bases at J, with 15 bases between. CDR3 nucleotides: TGTGCCAGCAGCCAAGACCACGGCGGGACGAGCTACGAGCAGTACTTC. As protein: CASSQDHGGTSYEQYF.

The rearrangement joins TRBV18 to TRBJ1-1; 9 bases are a match to TRBD1. Germline-derived CDR1 and CDR2 are KGHSH and LQKENI. CDR3 length equals 16 residues. The V segment lost 2 bases and the J segment 2 bases; nucleotides outside the gene matches: 6. The CDR3 spells CASSPKGQGRNTEAFF. The CDR3 DNA follows: TGTGCCAGCTCACCAAAGGGACAGGGACGAAACACTGAAGCTTTCTTT.

V and J are TRBV19 and TRBJ2-3, with TRBD1 matching over 12 bases. The germline V gene encodes CDR1 LNHDA and CDR2 SQIVND (reference sequence). V shed 6 bases and J 5 bases; nucleotides not matched to a gene: 6. The CDR3 consists of 15 residues. CDR3 residues: CASRGDRGHGDTQYF. The DNA for the CDR3 is TGTGCCAGTAGGGGGGACAGGGGGCATGGAGATACGCAGTATTTT. Variable domain in full (rest from reference TRBV19 and TRBJ2-3): DGGITQSPKYLFRKEGQNVTLSCEQNLNHDAMYWYRQDPGQGLRLIYYSQIVNDFQKGDIAEGYSVSREKKESFPLTVTSAQKNPTAFYLCASRGDRGHGDTQYFGPGTRLTVL.